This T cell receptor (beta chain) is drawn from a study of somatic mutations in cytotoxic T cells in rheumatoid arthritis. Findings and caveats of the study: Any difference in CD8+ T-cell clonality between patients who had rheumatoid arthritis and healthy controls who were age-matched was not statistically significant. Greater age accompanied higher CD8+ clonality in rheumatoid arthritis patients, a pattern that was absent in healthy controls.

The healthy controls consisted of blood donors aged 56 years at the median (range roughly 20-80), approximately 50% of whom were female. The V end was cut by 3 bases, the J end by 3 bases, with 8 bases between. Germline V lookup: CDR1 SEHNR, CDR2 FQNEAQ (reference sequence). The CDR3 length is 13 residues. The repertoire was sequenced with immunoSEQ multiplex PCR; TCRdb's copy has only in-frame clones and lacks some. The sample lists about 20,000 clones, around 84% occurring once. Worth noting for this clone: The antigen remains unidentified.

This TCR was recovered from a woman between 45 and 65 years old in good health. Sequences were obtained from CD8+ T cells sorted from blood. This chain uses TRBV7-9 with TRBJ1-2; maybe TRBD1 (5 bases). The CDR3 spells CASSFGRDYGYTF. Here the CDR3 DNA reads TGTGCCAGCAGCTTCGGCAGGGACTATGGCTACACCTTC.